This entry features one T cell receptor beta chain sequence. The record originates from a study of blood T cell repertoires in COVID-19. Study-wide background: T cells, B-cell-depleted T cells, or PBMCs supplied cDNA or gDNA.

Using immunoSEQ multiplex PCR, the repertoire was profiled, and TCRdb retains in-frame clones only, with some absent. This repertoire shows some 130,000 clones, more than 80% found once; its top ten account for more than 3.5%. This CDR3 is 13 amino acids long. The V gene's germline CDR1 is SGHAT and CDR2 FQNNGV. Between the trimmed V and J ends, which lost 5 bases and 2 bases, there was a span of 7 bases. Material: PBMCs or T cells enriched from blood (not recorded which). J is TRBJ2-1 and V is TRBV11-2; D not resolved. The receptor comes from a man in his forties or fifties who had recovered from COVID-19. In nucleotides, the CDR3 is TGTGCCAGCAGCCGTAGCCCCTACAATGAGCAGTTCTTC. This codes for CASSRSPYNEQFF. Combining the CDR3 with reference TRBV11-2 and TRBJ2-1 gives the whole variable domain EAGVAQSPRYKIIEKRQSVAFWCNPISGHATLYWYQQILGQGPKLLIQFQNNGVVDDSQLPKDRFSAERLKGVDSTLKIQPAKLEDSAVYLCASSRSPYNEQFFGPGTRLTVL.